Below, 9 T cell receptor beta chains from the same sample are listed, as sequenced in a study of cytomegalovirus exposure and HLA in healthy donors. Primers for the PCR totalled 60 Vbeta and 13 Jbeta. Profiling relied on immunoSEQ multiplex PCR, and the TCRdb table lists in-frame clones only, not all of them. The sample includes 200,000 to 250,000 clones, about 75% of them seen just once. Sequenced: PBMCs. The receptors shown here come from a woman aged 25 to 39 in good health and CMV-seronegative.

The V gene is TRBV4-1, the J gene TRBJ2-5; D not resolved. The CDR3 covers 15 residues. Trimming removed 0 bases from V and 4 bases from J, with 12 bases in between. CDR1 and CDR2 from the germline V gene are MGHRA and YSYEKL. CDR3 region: CASSQDEESVETQYF. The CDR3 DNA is TGCGCCAGCAGCCAAGATGAAGAAAGCGTAGAGACCCAGTACTTC.

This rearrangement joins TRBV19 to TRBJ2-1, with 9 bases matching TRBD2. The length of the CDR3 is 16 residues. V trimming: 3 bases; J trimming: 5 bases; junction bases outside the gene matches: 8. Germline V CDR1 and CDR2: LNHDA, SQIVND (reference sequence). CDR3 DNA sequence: TGTGCCAGTAGTATCCTTAGCGGGAGATCCGACAATGAGCAGTTCTTC. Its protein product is CASSILSGRSDNEQFF.

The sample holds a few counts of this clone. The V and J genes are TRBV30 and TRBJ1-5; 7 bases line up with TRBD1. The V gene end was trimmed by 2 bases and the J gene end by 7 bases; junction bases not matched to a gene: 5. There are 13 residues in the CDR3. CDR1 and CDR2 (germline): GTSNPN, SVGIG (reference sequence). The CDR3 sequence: CAWSTGERQPQHF. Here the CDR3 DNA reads TGTGCCTGGAGTACAGGGGAAAGACAGCCCCAGCATTTT.

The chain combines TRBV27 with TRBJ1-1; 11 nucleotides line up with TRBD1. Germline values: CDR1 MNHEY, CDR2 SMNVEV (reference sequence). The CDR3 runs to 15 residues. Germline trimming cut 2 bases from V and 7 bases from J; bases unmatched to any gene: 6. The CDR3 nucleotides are TGTGCCAGCAGTTTACGGGGACAGGGGGGAAGTGAAGCTTTCTTT. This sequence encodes CASSLRGQGGSEAFF.

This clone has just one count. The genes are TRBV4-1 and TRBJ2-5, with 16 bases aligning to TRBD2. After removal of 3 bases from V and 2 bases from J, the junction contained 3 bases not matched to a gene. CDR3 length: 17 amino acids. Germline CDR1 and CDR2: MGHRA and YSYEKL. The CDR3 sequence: CASSQGTSGGGQETQYF. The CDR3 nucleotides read TGCGCCAGCAGCCAGGGGACTAGCGGGGGGGGTCAAGAGACCCAGTACTTC.

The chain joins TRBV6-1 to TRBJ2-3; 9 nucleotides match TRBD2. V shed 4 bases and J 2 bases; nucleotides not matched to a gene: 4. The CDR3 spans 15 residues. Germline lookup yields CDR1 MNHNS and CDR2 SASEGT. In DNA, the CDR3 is TGTGCCAGCAGTGGATGGACTAGCGACACAGATACGCAGTATTTT. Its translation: CASSGWTSDTDTQYF.

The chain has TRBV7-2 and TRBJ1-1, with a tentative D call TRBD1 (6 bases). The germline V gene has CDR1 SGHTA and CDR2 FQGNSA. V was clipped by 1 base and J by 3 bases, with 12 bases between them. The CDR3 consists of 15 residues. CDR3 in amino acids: CASSLEPGDHTEAFF. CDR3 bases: TGTGCCAGCAGCTTAGAGCCAGGGGATCACACTGAAGCTTTCTTT.

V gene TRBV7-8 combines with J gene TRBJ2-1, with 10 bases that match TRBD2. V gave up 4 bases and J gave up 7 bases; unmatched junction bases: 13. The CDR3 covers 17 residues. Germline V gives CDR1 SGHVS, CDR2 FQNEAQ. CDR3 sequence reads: CASSSPSTSGMINEQFF. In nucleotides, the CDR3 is TGTGCCAGCAGCTCCCCCTCAACTAGCGGGATGATTAATGAGCAGTTCTTC. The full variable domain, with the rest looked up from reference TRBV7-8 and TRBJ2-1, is GAGVSQSPRYKVAKRGQDVALRCDPISGHVSLFWYQQALGQGPEFLTYFQNEAQLDKSGLPSDRFFAERPEGSVSTLKIQRTQQEDSAVYLCASSSPSTSGMINEQFFGPGTRLTVL.

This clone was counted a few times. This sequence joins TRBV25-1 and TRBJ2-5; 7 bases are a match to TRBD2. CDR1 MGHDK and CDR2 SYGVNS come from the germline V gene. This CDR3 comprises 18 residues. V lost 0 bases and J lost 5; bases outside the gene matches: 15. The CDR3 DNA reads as TGTGCCAGCAGTGAATATTTGGTTCGGCGGGAGTTTAGGGAGACCCAGTACTTC. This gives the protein CASSEYLVRREFRETQYF.